The clone carrying this T cell receptor (beta chain) came up once. The antigen is unknown. This sample is part of a study of OX40 agonist ivuxolimab in advanced cancers. Using immunoSEQ multiplex PCR, the repertoire was profiled, and TCRdb retains in-frame clones only, with some absent. Of 50,000 or so clones listed, 65% to 85% are singletons. This CDR3 contains 16 residues. V lost 0 bases and J lost 3, with 12 bases in between. Germline V gene data show CDR1 as SNHLY and CDR2 as FYNNEI. Study observations and caveats: Determination of antigen specificity was not performed for the expanded peripheral T cells.

The specimen was CD4+ or CD8+ T cells sorted from blood, collected in a trial of the OX40 agonist ivuxolimab. The rearrangement uses TRBV2 and TRBJ2-1, with unresolved D. This TCR derives from an adult with an advanced solid tumor such as melanoma, head and neck, liver or kidney cancer. This CDR3 is CASSEASVGNYNEQFF. Here the CDR3 DNA reads TGTGCCAGCAGTGAAGCCTCCGTGGGGAACTACAATGAGCAGTTCTTC.